This passage covers 32 T cell receptor beta chains from one sample sequenced in a study of CD8+CD57+ T cells in acquired aplastic anemia. TCR beta VDJ combinations and CDR3 sequences were profiled from genomic DNA. TCRdb independently ran MiXCR on the reads; one entry per CDR3 protein. The profile covers about 81,000 distinct CDR3 sequences, with under 50% appearing a single time and 66% taken by the ten largest. Sequencing was done on a sample of sorted CD4+, CD8+, or CD8+CD57+ T cells (not recorded which) from PBMCs. These receptors came from a human donor in good health, serving as a control.

This clonotype has just a few counts. The rearrangement links TRBV2 to TRBJ2-4; the D is unclear. Trimming shortened V by 4 bases and J by 15 bases, and 13 bases separated the two germline ends. In germline, CDR1 is SNHLY, CDR2 FYNNEI. The CDR3 loop spans 11 amino acids. CDR3 region: CASSAGPGWYF. The CDR3 nucleotides read TGTGCCAGCAGTGCAGGACCTGGGTGGTACTTC.

CDR3 protein: CAWSWVNTEAFF. As DNA, the CDR3 is TGTGCCTGGAGTTGGGTGAACACTGAAGCTTTCTTT. This chain joins TRBV30 and TRBJ1-1; D ambiguous. Between the trimmed V and J ends, which lost 2 bases and 0 bases, there was a span of 4 bases. Germline V gene data show CDR1 as GTSNPN and CDR2 as SVGIG (reference sequence). The CDR3 totals 12 residues.

This clonotype was seen ten or more times. This rearrangement joins TRBV19 to TRBJ1-4; no reliable D call. The CDR3 is made up of 15 amino acids. V was trimmed by 3 bases and J by 4 bases, leaving 12 bases between them. The V gene's germline CDR1 is LNHDA and CDR2 SQIVND (reference sequence). In DNA, the CDR3 is TGTGCCAGTAGTATCAGTGGACTAGGTAATGAAAAACTGTTTTTT. Translated, it gives CASSISGLGNEKLFF.

This clonotype has just a few counts. CDR3 coding DNA: TGTGCCAGCAGCCCGGGTGTGGCAGCGGGCTCTGGAAACACCATATATTTT. As protein: CASSPGVAAGSGNTIYF. The chain employs TRBV3-1 and TRBJ1-3; no clear D gene. Trimming shortened V by 4 bases and J by 0 bases, and 16 bases separated the two germline ends. Germline CDR1 is LGHDT and CDR2 is YNNKEL (reference sequence). The CDR3 contains 17 residues.

The sample holds many counts of this clonotype. The CDR3 region is CASSVGTPRASNTGELFF. As DNA, the CDR3 is TGTGCCAGCAGTGTTGGGACCCCCCGAGCGTCGAACACCGGGGAGCTGTTTTTT. V usage is TRBV2 and J usage is TRBJ2-2, with D perhaps matching TRBD1 or TRBD2 (5 bases each). This CDR3 comprises 18 residues. Germline values: CDR1 SNHLY, CDR2 FYNNEI. V was trimmed by 4 bases and J by 0 bases, leaving 18 bases between them.

The chain carries TRBV11-2 and TRBJ2-1, with D tentatively TRBD1 or TRBD2 (6 bases each). The CDR3 runs 16 residues. V was cut by 5 bases and J by 0 bases, with 14 bases left in between. Germline V gene data show CDR1 as SGHAT and CDR2 as FQNNGV. Written as DNA, the CDR3 is TGTGCCAGCAGCCAGGGGTACGGGAGCTCCTACAATGAGCAGTTCTTC. This codes for CASSQGYGSSYNEQFF.

The chain's CDR3 is CASNHIGQGKETQYF. CDR3 coding DNA: TGTGCCAGCAATCACATCGGACAGGGAAAGGAGACCCAGTACTTC. The chain employs TRBV6-1 and TRBJ2-5; TRBD1 matches 8 bases. This CDR3 has 15 amino acids. J gave up 5 bases and V 7 bases, and 12 bases lay outside the gene matches. Germline CDR1 is MNHNS and CDR2 is SASEGT.

J is TRBJ2-7 and V is TRBV4-3, with a weak D call TRBD1 (6 bases). V lost 0 bases to trimming and J lost 2 bases, with 11 bases between them. There are 15 residues in the CDR3. From germline, CDR1 is LGHNA and CDR2 YSLEER. As DNA, the CDR3 is TGCGCCAGCAGCCAAGACAAGGGACACACCTACGAGCAGTACTTC. Translation gives CASSQDKGHTYEQYF.

This clonotype was seen ten or more times. The J gene is TRBJ2-1, the V gene TRBV6-5, with TRBD1 identical over 8 bases. This CDR3 spans 15 amino acids. The germline V gene has CDR1 MNHEY and CDR2 SVGAGI. V gave up 0 bases and J gave up 8 bases; unmatched junction bases: 6. Written as DNA, the CDR3 is TGTGCCAGCAGTTACTCCAGGACAGGGCTTTATGAGCAGTTCTTC. Protein product: CASSYSRTGLYEQFF.

In this sample, this clonotype turned up many times. The rearrangement joins TRBV7-9 to TRBJ2-5, with 9 bases fitting TRBD2. The germline V gene encodes CDR1 SEHNR and CDR2 FQNEAQ (reference sequence). V lost 5 bases, J lost 1 base, and 2 bases stayed unmatched. The CDR3 consists of 14 residues. This CDR3 is CASSQGLAQETQYF. The CDR3 DNA reads TGTGCCAGCAGCCAGGGACTAGCCCAAGAGACCCAGTACTTC.

V usage is TRBV10-3 and J usage is TRBJ2-3; a weak D match, TRBD2 (6 bases). The CDR3 contains 13 residues. Looked up from germline, CDR1 is ENHRY and CDR2 is SYGVKD. Trimming took off 8 bases at V and 2 bases at J, with 11 bases between the two ends. DNA for the CDR3: TGTGCCATCGGGACGGGGGTCACAGATACGCAGTATTTT. Encoded protein: CAIGTGVTDTQYF.

At least ten counts were recorded for this clonotype. The rearrangement joins TRBV12-3 or TRBV12-4 to TRBJ2-7, with TRBD1 identical over 7 bases. This CDR3 is built from 14 residues. The V and J ends lost 5 bases and 0 bases, in that order; junction bases with no gene match: 4. The CDR3 DNA is TGTGCCAGCAGTCTCCGGGACAGCTCCTACGAGCAGTACTTC. It encodes CASSLRDSSYEQYF.

This clonotype came up many times. The gene calls are TRBV7-9 and TRBJ2-5; 7 bases are shared with TRBD2. The CDR3 covers 14 residues. CDR1 is SEHNR, CDR2 FQNEAQ, per germline (reference sequence). The V segment lost 1 base and the J segment 1 base; nucleotides outside the gene matches: 0. The CDR3 loop reads CASSLGTSQETQYF. CDR3 in DNA: TGTGCCAGCAGCTTAGGGACTAGCCAAGAGACCCAGTACTTC. The full variable domain, in which reference TRBV7-9 and TRBJ2-5 provide the parts outside the CDR3, is DTGVSQNPRHKITKRGQNVTFRCDPISEHNRLYWYRQTLGQGPEFLTYFQNEAQLEKSRLLSDRFSAERPKGSFSTLEIQRTEQGDSAMYLCASSLGTSQETQYFGPGTRLLVL.

The rearrangement uses TRBV12-5 and TRBJ2-3; D not resolved. Trimming removed 2 bases from V and 4 bases from J, with 10 bases in between. This CDR3 has 14 amino acids. Germline CDR1 and CDR2: LGHNT and FRNRAP. This CDR3 reads CASGLPRSADTQYF. In DNA form, the CDR3 reads TGTGCTAGTGGTTTGCCACGAAGCGCAGATACGCAGTATTTT.

Comment on this clonotype: At one end the junction does not follow the germline gene, possibly because of a read error. The chain employs TRBV2 and TRBJ2-7, with 7 bases lining up with TRBD1. CDR1 is SNHLY, CDR2 FYNNEI, per germline. The CDR3 loop spans 15 amino acids. The CDR3 DNA follows: TGTGCCATCAGTGACAAGTCAGGGGGACCCTACGAGCAGTACTTC. It yields the protein CAISDKSGGPYEQYF.

This clonotype was seen repeatedly, ten times or more. The chain employs TRBV27 and TRBJ1-1, with unresolved D. Germline CDR1 MNHEY, CDR2 SMNVEV (reference sequence). The CDR3 length is 13 residues. Trimming pared 6 bases from V and 3 bases from J, leaving 11 bases between. CDR3 nucleotides: TGTGCCAGCAGCAAACTCCGGGACACTGAAGCTTTCTTT. Residues: CASSKLRDTEAFF.

Comments on this clonotype: A read error may explain this, as a much larger clone is one base away. The V call is TRBV15, the J call TRBJ2-1; tentative D call: TRBD1 (6 bases). From germline, CDR1 is LNHNV and CDR2 YYDKDF (reference sequence). This CDR3 is built from 16 residues. This CDR3 is CASSGGQISSHNEQFF. Here the CDR3 DNA reads TGTGCCAGCAGCGGAGGACAGATAAGCTCCCACAATGAGCAGTTCTTC.

This clonotype was detected many times. The chain carries TRBV30 and TRBJ1-1; D is ambiguous. There are 12 residues in the CDR3. Germline CDR1 and CDR2: GTSNPN and SVGIG (reference sequence). The V gene lost 0 bases and the J gene lost 4 bases, with 6 bases spanning the gap. Written as DNA, the CDR3 is TGTGCCTGGAGTGTTGGAGGCACTGAAGCTTTCTTT. This codes for CAWSVGGTEAFF. Full variable domain (missing parts from reference TRBV30 and TRBJ1-1): SQTIHQWPATLVQPVGSPLSLECTVEGTSNPNLYWYRQAAGRGLQLLFYSVGIGQISSEVPQNLSASRPQDRQFILSSKKLLLSDSGFYLCAWSVGGTEAFFGQGTRLTVV.

Notes on this clonotype: A much bigger clone sits one base away, suggesting this may be a read error. CDR3: CASSLGRLGEQFF. The CDR3 DNA is TGTGCCAGCAGCTTAGGGCGGTTGGGTGAGCAGTTCTTC. The chain uses TRBV13 and TRBJ2-1; D is uncertain. V was cut by 0 bases and J by 9 bases, with 9 bases left in between. Germline CDR1 is PRHDT and CDR2 is FYEKMQ (reference sequence). There are 13 residues in the CDR3.

This clonotype was detected many times. The chain is built from TRBV15 and TRBJ2-7; possibly TRBD1 for D (5 bases). Germline lookup yields CDR1 LNHNV and CDR2 YYDKDF (reference sequence). The V gene lost 7 bases and the J gene lost 0 bases, with 13 bases spanning the gap. This CDR3 has 14 residues. CDR3 DNA: TGTGCCACCACGGCAGGGCGAACCTCCTACGAGCAGTACTTC. Amino acid sequence: CATTAGRTSYEQYF.

The rearrangement joins TRBV19 to TRBJ1-5; TRBD1 is a possible D gene (6 bases). Germline lookup yields CDR1 LNHDA and CDR2 SQIVND (reference sequence). There are 12 residues in the CDR3. Trimming left V 5 bases short and J 7 bases short, with 9 bases between. The CDR3: CASSWGQQPQHF. The CDR3 nucleotides are TGTGCCAGTAGTTGGGGACAACAGCCCCAGCATTTT.

This clonotype was observed a single time. V and J are TRBV20-1 and TRBJ1-2, with 8 bases that match TRBD1. CDR3 length: 13 amino acids. Germline values: CDR1 DFQATT, CDR2 SNEGSKA (reference sequence). V was clipped by 6 bases and J by 4 bases; unmatched bases: 7. CDR3 nucleotide sequence: TGCAGTGCACCCTTAGGACAGGGCTATGGCTACACCTTC. This translates into CSAPLGQGYGYTF.

This clonotype has only a few counts. The chain employs TRBV19 and TRBJ1-5, with D possibly matching TRBD1 (5 bases). The V end was cut by 5 bases, the J end by 6 bases, with 17 bases between. Germline lookup yields CDR1 LNHDA and CDR2 SQIVND (reference sequence). The CDR3 consists of 15 residues. The CDR3, as DNA: TGTGCCAGTAGTCCGGACGGGGGACTGTTTCAGCCCCAGCATTTT. Amino acids: CASSPDGGLFQPQHF.

This clonotype occurred many times. The rearrangement joins TRBV20-1 to TRBJ1-4; possibly TRBD1 for D (5 bases). This CDR3 spans 14 amino acids. Trimming took 0 bases from V and 8 from J, leaving 13 bases between them. CDR1 DFQATT and CDR2 SNEGSKA come from the germline V gene (reference sequence). The CDR3: CSARDRDYLEKLFF. The DNA for the CDR3 is TGCAGTGCTAGAGATCGGGACTACTTGGAAAAACTGTTTTTT.

This clonotype has ten or more counts. The chain is built from TRBV9 and TRBJ1-1, with 8 bases identical to TRBD1. Trimming removed 6 bases from V and 0 bases from J; junction bases left unmatched: 4. The CDR3 runs to 14 residues. Germline assignment: CDR1 SGDLS and CDR2 YYNGEE. This chain's CDR3 is CASKSGGLNTEAFF. For the CDR3, the DNA is TGTGCCAGCAAGTCAGGGGGCTTGAACACTGAAGCTTTCTTT.

This clonotype was seen just once. The genes are TRBV19 and TRBJ1-2; D gene uncertain. The V end lost 0 bases, the J end lost 5 bases, and 10 bases lay between the germline ends. The germline gives CDR1 LNHDA, CDR2 SQIVND (reference sequence). The CDR3 consists of 14 residues. The CDR3 DNA reads as TGTGCCAGTAGTATAGAGAGATCTCCGTATGGCTACACCTTC. Its protein product is CASSIERSPYGYTF.

In its sample, this clonotype was seen many times. CDR3 region: CASSEEGGIRAYEQYF. The CDR3 DNA sequence: TGTGCCAGCAGTGAAGAGGGGGGGATAAGAGCCTACGAGCAGTACTTC. The chain has TRBV2 and TRBJ2-7; D possibly corresponds to TRBD2 (7 bases). The V end lost 1 base, the J end lost 2 bases, and 15 bases lay between the germline ends. This CDR3 comprises 16 residues. The V gene's germline CDR1 is SNHLY and CDR2 FYNNEI.

For the CDR3, the DNA is TGTGCCAGCAGTGCTCACCGGACAGCCGTCCAGTCCGAGACCCAGTACTTC. It encodes CASSAHRTAVQSETQYF. The V gene is TRBV2, the J gene TRBJ2-5; D might be TRBD1 (6 bases). CDR1 SNHLY and CDR2 FYNNEI come from the germline V gene. V lost 4 bases, J lost 5 bases, and 23 bases lay in between. CDR3 length: 17 residues. Full variable domain (outside the CDR3, taken from reference TRBV2 and TRBJ2-5): EPEVTQTPSHQVTQMGQEVILRCVPISNHLYFYWYRQILGQKVEFLVSFYNNEISEKSEIFDDQFSVERPDGSNFTLKIRSTKLEDSAMYFCASSAHRTAVQSETQYFGPGTRLLVL.

This clonotype has more than one count but fewer than ten. This sequence joins TRBV27 and TRBJ1-2, with D hard to call. Germline V lookup: CDR1 MNHEY, CDR2 SMNVEV (reference sequence). Between the trimmed V and J ends, which lost 0 bases and 4 bases, there was a span of 12 bases. This CDR3 is 15 amino acids long. CDR3 region: CASSLSVAGSYGYTF. CDR3 in DNA: TGTGCCAGCAGTTTATCAGTGGCGGGGTCCTATGGCTACACCTTC.

This clonotype was picked up many times. The V gene is TRBV9, the J gene TRBJ1-4; TRBD1 aligns across 8 bases. V shed 5 bases, J shed 8 bases, and the junction held 8 bases outside the gene matches. The germline V gene has CDR1 SGDLS and CDR2 YYNGEE. The CDR3 spans 14 residues. The CDR3 nucleotides read TGTGCCAGCAGTGGTACAGGGGGGCACGAAAAACTGTTTTTT. It encodes CASSGTGGHEKLFF.

This clonotype was detected many times. The rearrangement links TRBV7-2 to TRBJ2-3; D unclear. The CDR3 is 14 residues long. V was cut by 5 bases and J by 0 bases, with 9 bases left in between. The V gene's germline CDR1 is SGHTA and CDR2 FQGNSA. The CDR3 region has the DNA TGTGCCAGCAGCATAGATACTAGCACAGATACGCAGTATTTT. Amino acid sequence: CASSIDTSTDTQYF.

V usage is TRBV15 and J usage is TRBJ2-1, with TRBD1 identical over 10 bases. J was trimmed by 3 bases and V by 3 bases; bases with no gene match: 5. The CDR3 is 16 residues long. From germline, CDR1 is LNHNV and CDR2 YYDKDF (reference sequence). This CDR3 is CATSSPGTGVYNEQFF. The CDR3 DNA is TGTGCCACCAGCAGCCCGGGGACAGGGGTCTACAATGAGCAGTTCTTC.